The sequence of this T cell receptor beta chain was determined in a study of shared clonotypes between healthy human individuals. Trimming at V came to 1 base and at J to 3 bases, leaving 5 bases not matched to a gene. Germline lookup yields CDR1 MGHRA and CDR2 YSYEKL. The CDR3 sequence is 16 residues long. This table comes from immunoSEQ multiplex PCR, and its TCRdb copy is limited to in-frame clones, with some not included. This table holds around 120,000 clones, about 66% found once. The V and J genes are TRBV4-1 and TRBJ2-7; 11 bases are a match to TRBD2. This sequence was found in a woman aged 30 to 39 in good health. Sequences were obtained from memory CD8+ T cells sorted from blood. Subset meaning: CD45RO+ cells pooled with CCR7-negative TemRA cells. The CDR3 here is CASSQVGLADNYEQYF. CDR3 nucleotide sequence: TGCGCCAGCAGCCAAGTGGGACTAGCGGACAACTACGAGCAGTACTTC.